This T cell receptor (beta chain) came from a study of Ad26.COV2.S vaccination and SARS-CoV-2 variants. In germline, CDR1 is LNHDA, CDR2 SQIVND (reference sequence). The CDR3 is 14 amino acids. Unmatched junction bases numbered 9, after V lost 11 bases and J lost 5 bases. Method: immunoSEQ multiplex PCR; TCRdb's copy keeps in-frame clones and lacks some. The sample contains 100,000 or so clones, around 81% of which appear only once. This receptor was obtained from a human donor who had recovered from COVID-19. The sequencing used peripheral blood, collected after recovery from COVID-19. This chain links TRBV19 with TRBJ2-2; 9 bases map to TRBD1. CDR3 sequence: CAVSGTGQTGELFF. In nucleotides, the CDR3 is TGTGCCGTCTCCGGGACAGGGCAAACCGGGGAGCTGTTTTTT.